These 3 T cell receptor beta chains came from one sample sequenced in a study of vaccination effects on CD4 cells after COVID-19. These receptors have no known antigen. The data were produced by immunoSEQ multiplex PCR, yet TCRdb's version contains in-frame clones alone and is incomplete. The data contain tens of thousands of clones, around four fifths of them singletons. After expansion with viral peptide pools in the ViraFEST assay, antigen-specific CD4+ T cells were sequenced. Subsequent to roughly 10 days of culture, CD4+ T cells were isolated. Participants received two doses of either the BNT162b2 or mRNA-1273 vaccine. The input for sequencing was CD4+ T cells from PBMCs cultured with HCoV-229E spike peptides, taken after COVID-19 vaccination. The source is a human donor who received a COVID-19 vaccine.

The chain joins TRBV10-3 to TRBJ1-6; 8 bases fit TRBD1. Germline loops: CDR1 ENHRY, CDR2 SYGVKD. The V gene end was trimmed by 6 bases and the J gene end by 5 bases; junction bases not matched to a gene: 0. The CDR3 sequence is 13 residues long. The CDR3 DNA reads as TGTGCCATCAGGACAGGGGATAATTCACCCCTCCACTTT. This gives the protein CAIRTGDNSPLHF.

This clone was counted only a few times. V is TRBV27 and J is TRBJ2-1; TRBD1 is a possible D gene (6 bases). Germline V gene sequence: CDR1 MNHEY, CDR2 SMNVEV (reference sequence). This CDR3 has 13 residues. Trimming took 2 bases from V and 7 from J, leaving 9 bases between them. CDR3 residues: CASSLNRANEQFF. The CDR3 nucleotides read TGTGCCAGCAGTTTAAACAGGGCAAATGAGCAGTTCTTC.

The CDR3 nucleotides are TGTGCCAGCAGTGCGGACAGAACCAATCAGCCCCAGCATTTT. Protein sequence: CASSADRTNQPQHF. The chain has TRBV5-8 and TRBJ1-5; maybe TRBD1 (6 bases). Germline CDR1 reads SGHTS; CDR2 reads YDEGEE. This CDR3 comprises 14 residues. V lost 5 bases and J 3 bases, leaving 12 bases between the germline ends.